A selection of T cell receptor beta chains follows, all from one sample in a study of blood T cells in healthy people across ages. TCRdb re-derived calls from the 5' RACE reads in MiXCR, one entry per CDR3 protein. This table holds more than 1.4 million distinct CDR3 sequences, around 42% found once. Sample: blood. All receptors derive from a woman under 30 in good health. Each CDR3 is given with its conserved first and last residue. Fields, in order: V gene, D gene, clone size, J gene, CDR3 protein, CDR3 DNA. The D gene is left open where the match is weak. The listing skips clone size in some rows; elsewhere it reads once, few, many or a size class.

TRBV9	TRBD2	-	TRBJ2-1	CASSVGGGTRLEQFF	TGTGCCAGCAGCGTAGGCGGGGGGACCAGGTTAGAGCAGTTCTTC
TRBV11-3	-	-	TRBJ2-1	CASSLGGGRKDNEQFF	TGTGCCAGCAGCTTAGGGGGCGGGCGGAAAGACAATGAGCAGTTCTTC
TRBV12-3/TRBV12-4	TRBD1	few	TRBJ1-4	CASSPGTGSEKLFF	TGTGCCAGCAGCCCCGGGACAGGGAGCGAAAAACTGTTTTTT
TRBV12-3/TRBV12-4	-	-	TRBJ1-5	CASSSKGSGNQPQHF	TGTGCCAGCAGTTCTAAGGGTTCAGGCAATCAGCCCCAGCATTTT
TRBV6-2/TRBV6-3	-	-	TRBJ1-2	CASSSPREGRNYGYTF	TGTGCCAGCAGCTCACCGAGGGAAGGGCGAAACTATGGCTACACCTTC
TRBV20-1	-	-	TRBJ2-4	CSARSGDIQYF	TGCAGTGCTAGATCGGGGGACATTCAGTACTTC
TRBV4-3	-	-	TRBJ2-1	CASSPGVGPQFF	TGCGCCAGCAGCCCTGGCGTTGGGCCGCAGTTCTTC
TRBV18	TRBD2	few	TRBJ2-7	CASSPSGSIYEQYF	TGTGCCAGCTCACCTAGCGGGAGCATCTACGAGCAGTACTTC
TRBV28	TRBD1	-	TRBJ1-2	CASLTGWVGGYTF	TGTGCCAGCCTGACAGGGTGGGTTGGTGGCTACACCTTC
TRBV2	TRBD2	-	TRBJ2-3	CASTFAGVLADTQYF	TGTGCCAGCACCTTCGCGGGAGTTCTTGCAGATACGCAGTATTTT
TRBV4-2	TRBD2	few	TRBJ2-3	CASSPGTGTSADTQYF	TGTGCCAGCAGCCCGGGAACCGGGACTAGCGCAGATACGCAGTATTTT
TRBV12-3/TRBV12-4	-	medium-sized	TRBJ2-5	CASRARSQETQYF	TGTGCCAGCAGGGCCCGATCCCAAGAGACCCAGTACTTC
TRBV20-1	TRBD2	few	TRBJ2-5	CSASPRLLAGRETQYF	TGCAGTGCTAGTCCACGTTTATTAGCGGGGAGGGAGACCCAGTACTTC
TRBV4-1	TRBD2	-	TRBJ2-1	CASSPYSAGAGEQFF	TGCGCCAGCAGCCCTTACTCAGCGGGAGCGGGTGAGCAGTTCTTC
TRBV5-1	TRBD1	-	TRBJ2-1	CASSPETGSSYNEQFF	TGCGCCAGCAGCCCTGAGACAGGGAGCTCCTACAATGAGCAGTTCTTC
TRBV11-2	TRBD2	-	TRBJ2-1	CASFGTGGYGTSGRALNNEQFF	TGTGCCAGCTTCGGGACAGGGGGATATGGGACTAGCGGGAGGGCCCTTAACAATGAGCAGTTCTTC
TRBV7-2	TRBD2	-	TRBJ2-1	CASSSIAGGLGHEQFF	TGTGCCAGCAGCTCCATAGCGGGAGGGCTAGGGCATGAGCAGTTCTTC
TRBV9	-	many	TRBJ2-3	CASSATGTPTDTQYF	TGTGCCAGCAGCGCAACCGGGACCCCCACAGATACGCAGTATTTT
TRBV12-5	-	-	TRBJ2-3	CASGLVPGPPTDTQYF	TGTGCTAGTGGTTTGGTACCGGGGCCCCCCACAGATACGCAGTATTTT
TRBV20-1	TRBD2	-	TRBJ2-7	CSARSSTSGYEQYF	TGCAGTGCTAGATCCTCGACTAGCGGCTACGAGCAGTACTTC
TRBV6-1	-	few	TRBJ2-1	CASSDFYNEQFF	TGTGCCAGCAGTGATTTCTACAATGAGCAGTTCTTC
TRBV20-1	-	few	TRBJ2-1	CSARVVEGRSYNEQFF	TGCAGTGCTAGAGTAGTCGAGGGCCGCTCCTACAATGAGCAGTTCTTC
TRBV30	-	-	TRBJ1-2	CAWTGAPYGYTF	TGTGCCTGGACAGGGGCCCCCTATGGCTACACCTTC
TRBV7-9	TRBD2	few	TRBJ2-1	CASSYRLAGGVDEQFF	TGTGCCAGCAGCTACCGACTAGCGGGAGGAGTAGATGAGCAGTTCTTC
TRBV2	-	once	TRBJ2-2	CASTAGTPNTGELFF	TGTGCCAGCACAGCCGGGACTCCGAACACCGGGGAGCTGTTTTTT
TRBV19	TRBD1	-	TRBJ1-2	CASAWGQGAGGYTF	TGTGCCAGTGCATGGGGACAGGGGGCTGGTGGCTACACCTTC
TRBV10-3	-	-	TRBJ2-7	CAISEGRGGEQYF	TGTGCCATCAGTGAAGGCAGGGGAGGCGAGCAGTACTTC